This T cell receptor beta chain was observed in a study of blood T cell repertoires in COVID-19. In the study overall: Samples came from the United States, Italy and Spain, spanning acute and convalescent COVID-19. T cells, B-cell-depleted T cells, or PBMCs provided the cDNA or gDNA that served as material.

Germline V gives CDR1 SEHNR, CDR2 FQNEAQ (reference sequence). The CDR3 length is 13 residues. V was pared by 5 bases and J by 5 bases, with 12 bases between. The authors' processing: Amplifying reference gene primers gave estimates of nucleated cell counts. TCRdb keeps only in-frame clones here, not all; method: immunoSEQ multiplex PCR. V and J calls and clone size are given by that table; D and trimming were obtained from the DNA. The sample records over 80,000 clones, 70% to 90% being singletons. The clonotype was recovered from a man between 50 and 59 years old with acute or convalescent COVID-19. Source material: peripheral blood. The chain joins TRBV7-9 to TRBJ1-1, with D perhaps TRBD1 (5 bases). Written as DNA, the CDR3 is TGTGCCAGCAGCGCACAGGAGGGTACTGAAGCTTTCTTT. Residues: CASSAQEGTEAFF.